This T cell receptor beta chain emerged from a study of T-cell memory formation after mild COVID-19. About the study: Largely donor-specific TCR clusters were found.

One entry per CDR3 protein results from TCRdb running MiXCR on the 5' RACE reads. The profile shows 550,000 to 600,000 distinct CDR3 sequences, about 20% of them singletons. Germline V gene data show CDR1 as MGHRA and CDR2 as YSYEKL. This CDR3 is built from 15 residues. V was pared by 4 bases and J by 3 bases, with 15 bases between. The material sequenced was PBMCs or a T cell subset sorted from them (not recorded which). The chain has TRBV4-1 and TRBJ2-5, with D unclear. The source is an adult woman who had mild COVID-19 (a few samples of this study predate the infection). Cell type and time point are not known. The DNA for the CDR3 is TGCGCCAGCAGCCTAAGTGTAAAGGAAAAAGAGACCCAGTACTTC. As protein: CASSLSVKEKETQYF.